The clone carrying this TCR beta chain was recorded at least ten times. Its specificity is unknown. Arm-PCR of CDR3 regions with iRepertoire HTBI primers generated TCR beta libraries. TCRdb re-analysed the multiplex PCR reads in MiXCR, keeping a single row per CDR3 protein. The sample comprises around 420,000 distinct CDR3 sequences, about a sixth of which are singletons, and around a fifth rests with the top ten. The data derive from a study of regulatory T cells in long-lasting Graves disease. Findings and caveats of the study: Persistent disease was characterized by preferential usage of TRBV28, TRBJ1-2 and TRBJ2-5.

Time point of the sample: newly diagnosed GD, antithyroid drugs for less than 3 months. The TCR library was made from RNA extracted from PBMCs. Patients came from an endocrinology department in Xi'an, China. The germline V gene has CDR1 MNHNS and CDR2 SASEGT. Trimming removed 6 bases from V and 1 base from J, with 12 bases in between. The CDR3 has 14 residues. The rearrangement joins TRBV6-1 to TRBJ1-2; tentative D call: TRBD1 (6 bases). This receptor was identified in a female donor with Graves disease. The sequencing used peripheral blood mononuclear cells (PBMCs), collected at new diagnosis, from a patient treated with antithyroid drugs. Here the CDR3 reads CASSDRPHNYGYTF. The CDR3 bases are TGTGCCAGCAGCGACAGGCCTCATAACTATGGCTACACCTTC.